This TCR beta chain was profiled in a study of post-analysis software for immune sequencing data. Built from TCR beta cDNA, the libraries had unique molecular identifiers in them. A single record per CDR3 protein comes from TCRdb applying MiXCR to the PCR reads. The sample yields some 890,000 distinct CDR3 sequences, about 57% seen once. The germline V gene has CDR1 DFQATT and CDR2 SNEGSKA (reference sequence). The germline V and J ends were trimmed by 4 bases and 4 bases, with 24 bases remaining between them. This CDR3 is built from 17 residues. A word on this clonotype: Its matching antigen is unknown.

Whole-study results and caveats: Five or six TRBV segments, TRBV5-6, TRBV5-1 and TRBV20-1 among them, were found more frequent in patients than controls. Multiple sclerosis patients showed significantly lower normalized Chao1 diversity than controls did.

The chain carries TRBV20-1 and TRBJ2-3; D unresolved. Material for sequencing was blood. The TCR originated in a girl aged 5-17 years with multiple sclerosis. The CDR3 DNA follows: TGCAGTGCTACCAAATCTGGTGGTCGGTTGTCCCCAGATACGCAGTATTTT. Amino acid sequence: CSATKSGGRLSPDTQYF.